The clone carrying this TCR beta chain was seen more than once but under ten times. Its antigen is undetermined. Germline assignment: CDR1 MNHEY and CDR2 SMNVEV (reference sequence). CDR3 size: 16 residues. The V end was cut by 2 bases, the J end by 5 bases, with 18 bases between. This sample stems from a study of shared clonotypes between healthy human individuals. Broader study findings: Few donors restricted represented genetic and exposure-history diversity.

Clones were read by immunoSEQ multiplex PCR, and TCRdb kept only the in-frame ones, dropping some. The sample lists about 79,000 clones; about 64% were seen once. All donors qualified as healthy HIV-negative adults and had experienced no recent acute infections or vaccinations. The sequenced material came from memory CD8+ T cells sorted from blood. The subset: CD45RO+ cells pooled with CCR7-negative TemRA cells. The receptor comes from a man aged 30-40 years in good health. This sequence joins TRBV27 and TRBJ2-5, with D hard to call. The CDR3 DNA follows: TGTGCCAGCAGTTTACTTACGACAAAGGGCGCGGAGACCCAGTACTTC. This sequence encodes CASSLLTTKGAETQYF.